This T cell receptor beta chain is drawn from a study of blood T cell repertoires in COVID-19. Repertoires were generated with immunoSEQ multiplex PCR, while TCRdb's copy carries only in-frame clones and drops some. The data contain fewer than 500,000 clones, 70% to 90% of them singletons. The CDR3 has 13 residues. From germline, CDR1 is SNHLY and CDR2 FYNNEI. Trimming left V 7 bases short and J 1 base short, with 10 bases between. The specimen sequenced was PBMCs or T cells enriched from blood (not recorded which). The sequence derives from a woman between 18 and 29 years old with acute COVID-19. The J gene is TRBJ1-1, the V gene TRBV2, with D perhaps matching TRBD1 (5 bases). The CDR3 nucleotides read TGTGCCAGCAAGGGACTGAAGAACACTGAAGCTTTCTTT. Its protein product is CASKGLKNTEAFF.